This is a list of T cell receptor beta chains from one sample in a study of identical twins. TCRdb fed the 5' RACE reads into MiXCR, producing one record per CDR3 protein. The sample has approximately 890,000 distinct CDR3 sequences; roughly 12% are singletons. These data are also associated with another study on yellow fever vaccine responses in identical twins.

Sample: PBMCs. The receptors shown here come from a woman aged 18-30 years in good health. Each CDR3 is given without its conserved first and last residue. Clone size appears in some rows only: once, few, many, or a class for an expanded clone.

. TRBV24-1 ATTGPGDTQY
few TRBV19 ASSEGLAGDETQY
few TRBV29-1 SVADGGPWETQY
few TRBV14 ASSKTGVAF
. TRBV27 ASRLVASGPQH
. TRBV11-2 ASSSLTSTYNEQF
. TRBV29-1 SVGRRGVEQY
. TRBV5-1 ASSLGTSGGLRNEQF
. TRBV5-1 ASTHSLRREAF
few TRBV3-1 ASSQAAGTPGNTIY
few TRBV29-1 SLVMNTEAF
few TRBV5-1 ASSPPRTSGGGEQF
. TRBV28 ASSPAGELF
few TRBV18 ASSPAMENTEAF
few TRBV5-1 ASSLPLREELDEQY
many TRBV25-1 ASSEEREYNEQF
many TRBV12-3/TRBV12-4 ASSLNSMNTEAF
. TRBV15 ATSTGHTTYNEQF
. TRBV2 ARQQTPGLAFGAQY
. TRBV20-1 SAGPGQGGTDTQY
many TRBV28 ASRGADYGYT
. TRBV2 ASSRTDSTGELF
few TRBV12-3/TRBV12-4 ASRGTSGGSYNEQF
few TRBV27 ASRRDFYNEQF
few TRBV3-1 ASSQELSGRAYNEQF
few TRBV4-2 ASSHSGYGNEQF
. TRBV6-6 ASKGLSDTQY
few TRBV19 ASSIKGNTEAF
few TRBV3-1 ASSQEGTQVGYGYT
few TRBV18 ASSPPLATNEKLF
many TRBV9 ASSMRTGGHGELF
once TRBV24-1 ATSDRPRRGLKDSYNEQF
few TRBV12-3/TRBV12-4 ASSFSGIWTEQY
few TRBV7-8 ASSRPTRAYEQY
many TRBV12-3/TRBV12-4 ASSPTGSYEQY
few TRBV5-1 ASSLDQGGAF
few TRBV6-1 ASSQTDRVQGYT
. TRBV7-2 ASSKPSGNTIY
few TRBV6-1 ASSEAGAVVNTEAF
few TRBV12-3/TRBV12-4 ASSSVRTEAF
few TRBV12-3/TRBV12-4 ASSPGVEEGTYEQY
few TRBV5-1 ASSLGAVFNYGYT
few TRBV29-1 SGLPLGQGANYGYT
. TRBV24-1 ATSAGGTGLNEQF
few TRBV20-1 SARGVGENNYEQY
. TRBV9 ASSKWGQGDYDEQY
few TRBV7-3 ASSLKSGSGSDTDTQY
. TRBV7-2 ASSFGRANTEAF
few TRBV19 ASRPGSNTGELF
. TRBV2 ASLYGTAGYEQY
. TRBV2 ASKRVDNYGYT
few TRBV6-1 ASSDTGGREQF
few TRBV2 AGNRDRATDEQF
few TRBV20-1 SARDSIAGELF
many TRBV4-1 ASSPRLPGTDTQY